The clone carrying this T cell receptor (beta chain) has a handful of counts. Its antigen is currently unknown. This entry comes from a study of beta chain features in type 1 diabetes. Study conclusions and caveats: PCR could preferentially amplify shorter templates, alike in patients and controls. Type 1 diabetes patients showed a moderate but significant shortening of TCRB CDR3s in all four CD4+ subsets.

Sequencing targeted expressed TCRB transcripts, as all isolated RNA had been reverse transcribed. Data came from immunoSEQ multiplex PCR; TCRdb stores just in-frame clones and leaves some out. Of 640,000 or so clones listed, about 14% are singletons. CDR3 length equals 13 residues. The V gene's germline CDR1 is SEHNR and CDR2 FQNEAQ (reference sequence). With 3 bases removed from V and 10 bases from J, the gap between germline ends came to 10 bases. CD4+ naive, central memory, regulatory and stem cell-like memory cells were sorted via CD45RO/CCR7/CD25/CD127/CD95/CD27. Material for sequencing was naive CD4+ T cells from blood. The receptor's source is a man aged 18-30 years with type 1 diabetes. The rearrangement uses TRBV7-9 and TRBJ1-6; D possibly corresponds to TRBD1 (6 bases). The CDR3: CASSLPGDSPLHF. The CDR3 DNA follows: TGTGCCAGCAGCTTGCCAGGGGACTCACCCCTCCACTTT.